The rows below give T cell receptor beta chains drawn from one sample of a study of blood T cell repertoires in COVID-19. The protocol was immunoSEQ multiplex PCR, while the TCRdb copy is restricted to in-frame clones and leaves out a portion. The sample yields some 44,000 clones, 92% seen once. The sample comprised peripheral blood. These receptor sequences come from a human donor in a cohort sampled during active COVID-19. Both conserved end residues are part of each CDR3. D genes are given only for firm matches. Clone size, where shown, is once, few, many, or a class for clones that have expanded.

- TRBJ2-4 TRBV4-3 - TGCGCCAGCAGCCCCGGGACAAGGGGCTCCTCCGACAAAAACATTCAGTACTTC CASSPGTRGSSDKNIQYF
- TRBJ2-7 TRBV12-3/TRBV12-4 - TGTGCCAGCAGGTTGGACAGTTCCTACGAGCAGTACTTC CASRLDSSYEQYF
TRBD1 TRBJ2-1 TRBV5-1 - TGCGCCAGCAGCACAGGGGGCGGGACCTCCTACAATGAGCAGTTCTTC CASSTGGGTSYNEQFF
- TRBJ2-7 TRBV7-3 - TGTGCCAGCAGCTCAGGCAGGGTAGGGGAGCAGTACTTC CASSSGRVGEQYF
- TRBJ2-1 TRBV3-1/TRBV3-2 - TGTGCCAGCAGCCAAGAGAGGAATGAGCAGTTCTTC CASSQERNEQFF
- TRBJ1-1 TRBV7-8 - TGTGCCAGCAGCTTAGTCGCAGGGAGGGCTGAAGCTTTCTTT CASSLVAGRAEAFF
- TRBJ1-5 TRBV6-4 - TGTGCCAGCAGTGACTCGAGAGGGCAGGTAAGTCAAAGTAACAATCAGCCCCAGCATTTT CASSDSRGQVSQSNNQPQHF
TRBD1 TRBJ1-4 TRBV4-1 - TGCGCCAGCAGCCAAGAAGTCCTAGGGGGCTATAATGAAAAACTGTTTTTT CASSQEVLGGYNEKLFF
TRBD2 TRBJ2-3 TRBV6-2/TRBV6-3 few TGTGCCAGCAGTTACTCACTAGCGGGGGGTCAAGATACGCAGTATTTT CASSYSLAGGQDTQYF
- TRBJ1-1 TRBV5-6 - TGTGCCAGCAGCTCCCGAGGGGCGGGGGTCACTGAAGCTTTCTTT CASSSRGAGVTEAFF
- TRBJ1-4 TRBV2 - TGTGCCAGCAGCTACGCTGCTGCAACTAATGAAAAACTGTTTTTT CASSYAAATNEKLFF
- TRBJ2-7 TRBV11-2 - TGTGCCAGCAGCTTCACGGGAGTGGGGTACTACGAGCAGTACTTC CASSFTGVGYYEQYF
TRBD1 TRBJ2-2 TRBV7-2 once TGTGCCAGCAGCTTCCAGACAGGGAACGACGGGGAGCTGTTTTTT CASSFQTGNDGELFF
TRBD1 TRBJ1-2 TRBV7-9 - TGTGCCAGCAGCTTAGCAGGGACAGTCTATGGCTACACCTTC CASSLAGTVYGYTF
TRBD1 TRBJ1-4 TRBV28 - TGTGCCAGCAGTTTAATAGGGGGCCGTGAAAAACTGTTTTTT CASSLIGGREKLFF
- TRBJ1-6 TRBV9 - TGTGCCAGCAGCGTAGGCGGGAGCTCCTATAATTCACCCCTCCACTTT CASSVGGSSYNSPLHF
TRBD1 TRBJ1-1 TRBV7-8 - TGTGCCAGCAGCATAACCGGGACAGGGAGGTGGACTGAAGCTTTCTTT CASSITGTGRWTEAFF
TRBD1 TRBJ1-1 TRBV6-6 - TGTGCCAGCAGTCGACAGGACAGGGGGTACTCTGAAGCTTTCTTT CASSRQDRGYSEAFF
- TRBJ1-5 TRBV3-1/TRBV3-2 - TGTGCCAGCAGCCAAGCCTTTTCCCGGGACATTAGCAATCAGCCCCAGCATTTT CASSQAFSRDISNQPQHF
- TRBJ1-2 TRBV28 - TGTGCCAGCAGTTTTGGGAGCAACTATGGCTACACCTTC CASSFGSNYGYTF
- TRBJ1-5 TRBV12-3/TRBV12-4 - TGTGCCAGCAGTTTTTACAAGAATCAGCCCCAGCATTTT CASSFYKNQPQHF
- TRBJ2-3 TRBV4-3 - TGCGCCAGCAGCCAAGAGGGAGTAGGGACAGATACGCAGTATTTT CASSQEGVGTDTQYF
TRBD2 TRBJ2-7 TRBV10-3 once TGTGCCATCAGTGAGTCTGCTAGCGGGAGAAACGAGCAGTACTTC CAISESASGRNEQYF
- TRBJ1-5 TRBV19 - TGTGCCAGTGGACGCGGGGGCACTCACACCACTGAGGGCAATCAGCCCCAGCATTTT CASGRGGTHTTEGNQPQHF
TRBD1 TRBJ1-2 TRBV7-8 - TGTGCCAGCAGCTCACAGGGGGAAGGCTATGGCTACACCTTC CASSSQGEGYGYTF
TRBD2 TRBJ2-1 TRBV7-2 - TGTGCCAGCAGCCCCCGGACTAGCGGGAGCTCCTACAATGAGCAGTTCTTC CASSPRTSGSSYNEQFF
TRBD2 TRBJ2-1 TRBV15 once TGTGCCACCAGCAAAGGGACTAGCGGGGGCTCTGTAAATGAGCAGTTCTTC CATSKGTSGGSVNEQFF
- TRBJ2-6 TRBV13 - TGTGCCAGCAGCTCCGGCTCTGGGGCCAACGTCCTGACTTTC CASSSGSGANVLTF
TRBD1 TRBJ1-3 TRBV4-3 once TGCGCCAGCAGCCAAGGACAGGGGCCCGGAAACACCATATATTTT CASSQGQGPGNTIYF
- TRBJ2-2 TRBV9 - TGTGCCAGCAGCGTAGCCGCGCGGACAGCGAACACCGGGGAGCTGTTTTTT CASSVAARTANTGELFF
TRBD1 TRBJ1-6 TRBV3-1/TRBV3-2 - TGTGCCAGCAGCCAAGGGTGGGACAGGCGGCGCTCCTATAATTCACCCCTCCACTTT CASSQGWDRRRSYNSPLHF
TRBD2 TRBJ2-7 TRBV7-9 - TGTGCCAGCAGCTTACGGGGGGTTTACGAGCAGTACTTC CASSLRGVYEQYF
TRBD1 TRBJ2-5 TRBV28 - TGTGCCAGCAGTTTAGGCTGGACAGGGGGCTTAGAGACCCAGTACTTC CASSLGWTGGLETQYF
TRBD1 TRBJ1-1 TRBV12-3/TRBV12-4 - TGTGCCAGCAGCATGGACAGGTACACTGAAGCTTTCTTT CASSMDRYTEAFF
TRBD2 TRBJ2-1 TRBV4-3 - TGCGCCAGCAGCCAAGTGGGACTAGTCTACAATGAGCAGTTCTTC CASSQVGLVYNEQFF
- TRBJ1-2 TRBV4-1 once TGCGCCAGCAGCCAAGCCGGAGCTGCCCGGGACTTTGGCTACACCTTC CASSQAGAARDFGYTF
TRBD2 TRBJ2-3 TRBV9 - TGTGCCAGCAGCCCAGGACTAGCGGGGGCACCAGATACGCAGTATTTT CASSPGLAGAPDTQYF
TRBD1 TRBJ1-1 TRBV5-1 few TGCGCCAGCAGCAAGGGACAGGGGAGCGCTGAAGCTTTCTTT CASSKGQGSAEAFF
- TRBJ2-2 TRBV7-2 - TGTGCCAGCAGCTTATCCGGGGGTAGTACCGGGGAGCTGTTTTTT CASSLSGGSTGELFF
- TRBJ1-3 TRBV5-1 - TGCGCCAGCAGCTTGGGAAGGGGTAGTAGAAACACCATATATTTT CASSLGRGSRNTIYF
TRBD2 TRBJ2-1 TRBV27 - TGTGCCAGCAGGGGACTAGCGGGGGGTAAATTCAATGAGCAGTTCTTC CASRGLAGGKFNEQFF
- TRBJ1-2 TRBV5-6 - TGTGCCAGCAGCCATGGGGTCCGGGGGAATGGCTACACCTTC CASSHGVRGNGYTF
- TRBJ2-1 TRBV28 - TGTGCCAGCACCGGGGGAATCTACAATGAGCAGTTCTTC CASTGGIYNEQFF